A single sample gave rise to the 27 T cell receptor beta chains below, sequenced in a study of beta chain features in type 1 diabetes. The whole isolated RNA underwent reverse transcription, so sequencing captured expressed TCRB transcripts. Data came from immunoSEQ multiplex PCR; TCRdb stores just in-frame clones and leaves some out. The top ten hold 0.015% to 0.02% of the sample, which has 300,000 to 450,000 clones, roughly 12% seen once. The sequenced material came from naive CD4+ T cells from blood. The receptors shown here come from a man between 18 and 29 years old in good health.

This clone showed up just a few times. The chain links TRBV28 to TRBJ1-6; D not resolved. Trimming stripped 6 bases from V and 10 bases from J, with 10 bases between. The germline CDR1 and CDR2 sequences are MDHEN and SYDVKM. There are 12 residues in the CDR3. The CDR3 coding sequence is TGTGCCAGCAGCCCCATGGGCTCACCCCTCCACTTT. This codes for CASSPMGSPLHF.

A few counts support this clone. This chain connects TRBV11-2 to TRBJ2-1; 9 positions match TRBD1. The V and J ends lost 1 base and 4 bases, in that order; junction bases with no gene match: 5. Germline CDR1 SGHAT, CDR2 FQNNGV. The CDR3 sequence is 16 residues long. CDR3 protein: CASSLAPGTGYNEQFF. CDR3 coding DNA: TGTGCCAGCAGCTTAGCCCCCGGGACAGGGTACAATGAGCAGTTCTTC. Using reference TRBV11-2 and TRBJ2-1 for the parts outside the CDR3, the full variable domain is EAGVAQSPRYKIIEKRQSVAFWCNPISGHATLYWYQQILGQGPKLLIQFQNNGVVDDSQLPKDRFSAERLKGVDSTLKIQPAKLEDSAVYLCASSLAPGTGYNEQFFGPGTRLTVL.

Only a few counts were recorded for this clone. The chain uses TRBV4-3 and TRBJ2-1, with D uncertain. V dropped 0 bases and J dropped 11 bases, with 11 bases sitting between them. CDR1 LGHNA and CDR2 YSLEER come from the germline V gene. The CDR3 has 13 amino acids. The CDR3 bases are TGCGCCAGCAGCCAAGATGACTTTAGGCAGCAGTTCTTC. It encodes CASSQDDFRQQFF.

This clone was seen more than once but under ten times. The chain recombines TRBV5-1 with TRBJ2-1; a possible D gene is TRBD2 (6 bases). CDR1 is SGHRS, CDR2 YFSETQ, per germline. Trimming took 0 bases from V and 0 from J, leaving 10 bases between them. This CDR3 region has 16 residues. This CDR3 reads CASSLAGTASYNEQFF. DNA for the CDR3: TGCGCCAGCAGCTTGGCCGGGACTGCCTCCTACAATGAGCAGTTCTTC. Based on the CDR3 plus reference TRBV5-1 and TRBJ2-1, the full variable domain is KAGVTQTPRYLIKTRGQQVTLSCSPISGHRSVSWYQQTPGQGLQFLFEYFSETQRNKGNFPGRFSGRQFSNSRSEMNVSTLELGDSALYLCASSLAGTASYNEQFFGPGTRLTVL.

The CDR3 region is CASSLSQIPLGRGHEQYF. CDR3 bases: TGTGCCAGCAGTTTATCGCAGATCCCACTCGGCCGAGGCCACGAGCAGTACTTC. The chain has TRBV28 and TRBJ2-7; D uncertain. The ends were cut back, 1 base at V and 5 bases at J, with 24 bases in the middle. Germline V gene sequence: CDR1 MDHEN, CDR2 SYDVKM. The CDR3 length is 18 residues.

This clone has more than one count but fewer than ten. The chain carries TRBV28 and TRBJ2-7, with 9 bases fitting TRBD1. J gave up 4 bases and V 1 base, and 14 bases lay outside the gene matches. The germline gives CDR1 MDHEN, CDR2 SYDVKM. The CDR3 length is 18 residues. CDR3 nucleotides: TGTGCCAGCAGTTTATTTAGCTTTCGGGACAGGGCTCCTTACGAGCAGTACTTC. This encodes CASSLFSFRDRAPYEQYF.

V and J are TRBV6-6 and TRBJ1-1; 8 bases fit TRBD1. Germline V lookup: CDR1 MNHNY, CDR2 SVGAGI (reference sequence). The CDR3 is 14 residues long. V shed 6 bases, J shed 0 bases, and the junction held 3 bases outside the gene matches. Here the CDR3 DNA reads TGTGCCAGCAGATTGACAGGGGTGAACACTGAAGCTTTCTTT. The encoded protein is CASRLTGVNTEAFF.

This clone appeared a single time. This chain connects TRBV19 to TRBJ1-2, with D tentatively TRBD1 (6 bases). Between the trimmed V and J ends, which lost 6 bases and 7 bases, there was a span of 18 bases. The germline gives CDR1 LNHDA, CDR2 SQIVND (reference sequence). The CDR3 is made up of 14 amino acids. The CDR3 is CASRNVGHTGGYTF. In DNA, the CDR3 is TGTGCCAGTAGGAATGTGGGACACACTGGTGGCTACACCTTC.

Only a few counts were recorded for this clone. The genes are TRBV19 and TRBJ1-1; TRBD1 is a possible D gene (5 bases). The ends were cut back, 3 bases at V and 3 bases at J, with 8 bases in the middle. The CDR3 covers 13 residues. Germline V lookup: CDR1 LNHDA, CDR2 SQIVND (reference sequence). CDR3 bases: TGTGCCAGTAGTATCGGCAGGGACACTGAAGCTTTCTTT. Protein sequence: CASSIGRDTEAFF.

This chain uses TRBV5-1 with TRBJ2-2; D is unresolved. V was cut by 4 bases and J by 8 bases, with 12 bases left in between. The CDR3 is 13 residues long. From germline, CDR1 is SGHRS and CDR2 YFSETQ. The CDR3 DNA reads as TGCGCCAGCAGCCCCGACTCCCAAGGGGAGCTGTTTTTT. Its translation: CASSPDSQGELFF.

This chain connects TRBV5-4 to TRBJ1-2; D gene uncertain. The V gene's germline CDR1 is SGHNT and CDR2 YYREEE (reference sequence). Trimming left V 2 bases short and J 8 bases short, with 13 bases between. CDR3 length: 13 amino acids. The CDR3 is CASSFVWGGGYTF. The CDR3 DNA reads TGTGCCAGCAGCTTCGTATGGGGAGGGGGCTACACCTTC.

This clone came up a few times. This chain links TRBV11-1 with TRBJ2-1, with 8 bases fitting TRBD1. CDR3 size: 16 residues. Germline trimming cut 4 bases from V and 4 bases from J; bases unmatched to any gene: 9. Germline V lookup: CDR1 SGHAT, CDR2 FQDESV (reference sequence). CDR3 sequence: CASSSRTGRRYNEQFF. For the CDR3, the DNA is TGTGCCAGCAGCTCCCGGACAGGGCGCCGTTACAATGAGCAGTTCTTC.

This clone has just a few counts. The gene calls are TRBV16 and TRBJ2-5; perhaps TRBD2 as D (5 bases). In germline, CDR1 is KGHSY, CDR2 FQNENV. The length of the CDR3 is 18 residues. V lost 0 bases and J 5 bases, leaving 22 bases between the germline ends. As DNA, the CDR3 is TGTGCCAGCAGCCAATCATGGCTAGCAGGCATTTCCCAGGAGACCCAGTACTTC. Translating it yields CASSQSWLAGISQETQYF.

The gene calls are TRBV19 and TRBJ2-5, with 13 bases fitting TRBD2. The J call may be wrong; the DNA end is better matched by TRBJ2-7. The CDR3 is made up of 16 amino acids. Germline values: CDR1 LNHDA, CDR2 SQIVND (reference sequence). CDR3 in amino acids: CASSKRTSGRHYEQYF. The CDR3 nucleotides are TGTGCCAGTAGTAAACGGACTAGCGGGAGACACTACGAGCAGTACTTC.

In this sample, this clone turned up a few times. The genes are TRBV5-4 and TRBJ2-4; D is undetermined. Germline V gene data show CDR1 as SGHNT and CDR2 as YYREEE (reference sequence). This CDR3 is 12 amino acids long. The V gene lost 4 bases and the J gene lost 8 bases, with 10 bases spanning the gap. CDR3 nucleotide sequence: TGTGCCAGCAGCCCCGGTCGGGACATTCAGTACTTC. Translation gives CASSPGRDIQYF.

J is TRBJ2-5 and V is TRBV28; D not resolved. V shed 7 bases and J shed 1 base, with 16 bases lying between them. Germline-derived CDR1 and CDR2 are MDHEN and SYDVKM. The CDR3 length is 15 residues. The chain's CDR3 is CASNSGSTLQETQYF. CDR3 DNA: TGTGCCAGCAATTCCGGGTCGACTCTCCAAGAGACCCAGTACTTC.

This clone was observed a few times. V and J are TRBV4-2 and TRBJ1-1, with TRBD1 as a possible D gene (5 bases). CDR1 and CDR2 from the germline V gene are LGHNA and YNFKEQ. The V and J ends lost 3 bases and 5 bases respectively, with 19 bases between them. This CDR3 is built from 16 residues. CDR3: CASSHNPGGERTEAFF. CDR3 nucleotides: TGTGCCAGCAGCCATAACCCGGGAGGGGAACGGACTGAAGCTTTCTTT.

This chain connects TRBV5-6 to TRBJ2-2; D might be TRBD1 (6 bases). Trimming removed 4 bases from V and 1 base from J, with 17 bases in between. The V gene's germline CDR1 is SGHDT and CDR2 YYEEEE. This CDR3 region has 17 residues. CDR3 sequence: CASSSSYGQWNTGELFF. As DNA, the CDR3 is TGTGCCAGCAGCAGCTCTTACGGACAGTGGAACACCGGGGAGCTGTTTTTT.

This clone was seen a few times. The J gene is TRBJ2-3, the V gene TRBV21-1; TRBD2, the table's D call, was not compared with the DNA. TRBV21-1 is designated a pseudogene. The CDR3 consists of 16 residues. CDR3 residues: CASSLQERENTDTQYF. CDR3 sequence (DNA): TGTGCCAGCAGCCTACAAGAGAGGGAGAATACAGATACGCAGTATTTT.

This clone was counted a few times. Here the CDR3 reads CASSQGTVNQPQHF. The CDR3 DNA is TGCGCCAGCAGCCAGGGGACAGTGAATCAGCCCCAGCATTTT. The chain recombines TRBV4-3 with TRBJ1-5; 7 bases line up with TRBD1. The CDR3 extends over 14 amino acids. Germline CDR1 is LGHNA and CDR2 is YSLEER. J was trimmed by 4 bases and V by 3 bases; bases with no gene match: 3.

The J gene is TRBJ2-6, the V gene TRBV18, with 9 positions matching TRBD1. Germline V CDR1 and CDR2: KGHSH, LQKENI. Unmatched junction bases numbered 3, after V lost 3 bases and J lost 3 bases. This CDR3 contains 16 residues. The CDR3 DNA sequence: TGTGCCAGCTCACCCAACAGGGGGCGTGGGGCCAACGTCCTGACTTTC. Encoded protein: CASSPNRGRGANVLTF.

This sequence joins TRBV7-2 and TRBJ2-5, with TRBD2 matching over 8 bases. After removal of 4 bases from V and 5 bases from J, the junction contained 6 bases not matched to a gene. The CDR3 length is 14 residues. Germline V gene lookup returns CDR1 SGHTA and CDR2 FQGNSA. In nucleotides, the CDR3 is TGTGCCAGCAGCTCGAGTCGCGGGGGGGAGACCCAGTACTTC. It specifies CASSSSRGGETQYF.

The CDR3 sequence: CASSSRGADLNTEAFF. In nucleotides, the CDR3 is TGTGCCAGCAGTTCCAGGGGCGCGGACTTGAACACTGAAGCTTTCTTT. The chain has TRBV6-6 and TRBJ1-1, with a possible D match to TRBD1 (6 bases). The CDR3 extends over 16 amino acids. The V and J ends lost 4 bases and 0 bases respectively, with 15 bases between them. Looked up from germline, CDR1 is MNHNY and CDR2 is SVGAGI (reference sequence).

The sample holds a few counts of this clone. This CDR3 is CASSVGWDTYQPQHF. The CDR3 nucleotides are TGTGCCAGCAGTGTTGGATGGGACACCTATCAGCCCCAGCATTTT. The chain joins TRBV6-5 to TRBJ1-5, with D possibly TRBD1 on 6 matching bases. Germline V lookup: CDR1 MNHEY, CDR2 SVGAGI. CDR3 length: 15 amino acids. The V end lost 5 bases, the J end lost 5 bases, and 16 bases lay between the germline ends.

This clone has a handful of counts. The V and J genes are TRBV5-6 and TRBJ2-5; D gene unclear. With 1 base removed from V and 5 bases from J, the gap between germline ends came to 9 bases. Germline values: CDR1 SGHDT, CDR2 YYEEEE. There are 13 residues in the CDR3. The CDR3 region is CASSLFLRETQYF. Written as DNA, the CDR3 is TGTGCCAGCAGCTTGTTTTTGAGGGAGACCCAGTACTTC.

This clone was recorded a few times. The rearrangement joins TRBV18 to TRBJ1-1; 9 bases align to TRBD1. The germline gives CDR1 KGHSH, CDR2 LQKENI. The ends lost 5 bases at V and 4 bases at J; junction bases unmatched: 5. CDR3 length: 14 amino acids. For the CDR3, the DNA is TGTGCCAGCTCAGGGGGACAGGGAGGCACTGAAGCTTTCTTT. This encodes CASSGGQGGTEAFF.

V and J are TRBV7-2 and TRBJ1-5; no firm D call. V was trimmed by 0 bases and J by 6 bases, leaving 12 bases between them. This CDR3 spans 15 amino acids. From germline, CDR1 is SGHTA and CDR2 FQGNSA. CDR3 region: CASSLALIGGQPQHF. The CDR3 DNA is TGTGCCAGCAGCTTAGCGCTCATAGGAGGTCAGCCCCAGCATTTT.